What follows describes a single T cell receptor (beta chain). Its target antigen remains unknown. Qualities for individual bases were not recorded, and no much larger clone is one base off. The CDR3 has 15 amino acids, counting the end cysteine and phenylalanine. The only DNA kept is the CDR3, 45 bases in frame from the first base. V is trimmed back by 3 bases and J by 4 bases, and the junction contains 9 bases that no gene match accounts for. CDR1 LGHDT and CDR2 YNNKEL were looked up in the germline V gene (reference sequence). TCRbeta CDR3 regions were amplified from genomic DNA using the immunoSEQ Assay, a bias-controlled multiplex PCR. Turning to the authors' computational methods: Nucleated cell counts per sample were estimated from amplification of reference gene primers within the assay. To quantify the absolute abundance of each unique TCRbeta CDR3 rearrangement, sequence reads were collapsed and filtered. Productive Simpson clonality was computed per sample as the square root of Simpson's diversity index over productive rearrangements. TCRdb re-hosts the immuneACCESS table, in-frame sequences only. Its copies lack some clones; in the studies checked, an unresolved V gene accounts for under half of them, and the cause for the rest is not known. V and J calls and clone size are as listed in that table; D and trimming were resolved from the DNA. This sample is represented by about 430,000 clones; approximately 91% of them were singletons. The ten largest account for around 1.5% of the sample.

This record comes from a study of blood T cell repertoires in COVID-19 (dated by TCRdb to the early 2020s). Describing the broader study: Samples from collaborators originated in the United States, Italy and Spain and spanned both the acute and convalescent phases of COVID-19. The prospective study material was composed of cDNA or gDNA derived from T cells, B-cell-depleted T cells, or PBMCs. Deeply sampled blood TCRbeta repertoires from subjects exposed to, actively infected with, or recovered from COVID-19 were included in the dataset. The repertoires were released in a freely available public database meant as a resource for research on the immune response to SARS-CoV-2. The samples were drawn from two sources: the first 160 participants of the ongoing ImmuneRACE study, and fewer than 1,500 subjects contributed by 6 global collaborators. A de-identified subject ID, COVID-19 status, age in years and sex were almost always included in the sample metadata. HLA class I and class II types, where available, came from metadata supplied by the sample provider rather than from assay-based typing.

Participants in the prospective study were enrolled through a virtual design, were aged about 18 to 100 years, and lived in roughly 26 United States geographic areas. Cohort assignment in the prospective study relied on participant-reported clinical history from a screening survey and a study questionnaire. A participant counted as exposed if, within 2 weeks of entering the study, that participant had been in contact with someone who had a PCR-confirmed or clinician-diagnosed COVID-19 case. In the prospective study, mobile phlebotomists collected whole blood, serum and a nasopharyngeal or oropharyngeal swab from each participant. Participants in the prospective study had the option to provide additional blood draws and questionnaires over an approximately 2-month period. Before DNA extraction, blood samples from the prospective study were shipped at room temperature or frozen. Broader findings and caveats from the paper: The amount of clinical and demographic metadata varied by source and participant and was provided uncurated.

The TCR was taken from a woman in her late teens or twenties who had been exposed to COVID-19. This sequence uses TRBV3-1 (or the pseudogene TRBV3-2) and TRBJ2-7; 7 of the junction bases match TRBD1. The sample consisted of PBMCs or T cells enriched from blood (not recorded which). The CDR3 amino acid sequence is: CASSHRSRGQYEQYF. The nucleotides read TGTGCCAGCAGCCACCGATCGAGGGGGCAGTACGAGCAGTACTTC.